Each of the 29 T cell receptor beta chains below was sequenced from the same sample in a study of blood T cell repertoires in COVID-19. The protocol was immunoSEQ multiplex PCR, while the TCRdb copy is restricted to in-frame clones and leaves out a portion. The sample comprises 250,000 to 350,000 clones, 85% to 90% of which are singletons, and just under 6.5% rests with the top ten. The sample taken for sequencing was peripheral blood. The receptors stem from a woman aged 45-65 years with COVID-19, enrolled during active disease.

The CDR3 region is CASRSGQNYEQYF. The CDR3 region has the DNA TGTGCCAGCAGGTCCGGACAGAACTACGAGCAGTACTTC. The V and J genes are TRBV2 and TRBJ2-7; TRBD1 is a possible D gene (6 bases). The CDR3 consists of 13 residues. Per germline, CDR1 SNHLY and CDR2 FYNNEI. Trimming left V 6 bases short and J 3 bases short, with 12 bases between.

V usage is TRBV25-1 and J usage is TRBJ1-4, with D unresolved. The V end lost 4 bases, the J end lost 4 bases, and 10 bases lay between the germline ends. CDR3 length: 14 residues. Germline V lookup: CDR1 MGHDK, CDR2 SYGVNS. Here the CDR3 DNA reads TGTGCCAGCAGTGGGTTACTGAATAATGAAAAACTGTTTTTT. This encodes CASSGLLNNEKLFF. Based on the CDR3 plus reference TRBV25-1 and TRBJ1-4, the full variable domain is EADIYQTPRYLVIGTGKKITLECSQTMGHDKMYWYQQDPGMELHLIHYSYGVNSTEKGDLSSESTVSRIRTEHFPLTLESARPSHTSQYLCASSGLLNNEKLFFGSGTQLSVL.

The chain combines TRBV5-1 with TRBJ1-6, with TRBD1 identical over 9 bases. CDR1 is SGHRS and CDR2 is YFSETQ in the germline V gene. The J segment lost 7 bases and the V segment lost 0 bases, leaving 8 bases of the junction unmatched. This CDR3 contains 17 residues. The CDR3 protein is CASSLAGTGQRNSPLHF. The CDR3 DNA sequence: TGCGCCAGCAGCTTGGCCGGGACAGGGCAGAGGAATTCACCCCTCCACTTT.

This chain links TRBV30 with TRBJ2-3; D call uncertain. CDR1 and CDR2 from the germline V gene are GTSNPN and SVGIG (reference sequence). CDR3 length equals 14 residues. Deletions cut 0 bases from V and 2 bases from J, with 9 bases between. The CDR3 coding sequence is TGTGCCTGGAGTGTAGTGGCGGACACAGATACGCAGTATTTT. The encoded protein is CAWSVVADTDTQYF.

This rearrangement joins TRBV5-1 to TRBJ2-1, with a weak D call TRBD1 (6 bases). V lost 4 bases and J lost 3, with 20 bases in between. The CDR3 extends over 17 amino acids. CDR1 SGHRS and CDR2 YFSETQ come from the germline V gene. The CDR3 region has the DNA TGCGCCAGCAGCGAGAAGGCACAGGGAATTGGCTACAATGAGCAGTTCTTC. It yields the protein CASSEKAQGIGYNEQFF.

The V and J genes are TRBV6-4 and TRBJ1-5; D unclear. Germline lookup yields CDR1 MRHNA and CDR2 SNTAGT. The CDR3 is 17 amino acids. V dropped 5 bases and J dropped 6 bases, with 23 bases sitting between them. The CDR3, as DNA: TGTGCCAGCAGTATAAAGTACGGGATAGTTCCGTCTCAGCCCCAGCATTTT. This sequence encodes CASSIKYGIVPSQPQHF.

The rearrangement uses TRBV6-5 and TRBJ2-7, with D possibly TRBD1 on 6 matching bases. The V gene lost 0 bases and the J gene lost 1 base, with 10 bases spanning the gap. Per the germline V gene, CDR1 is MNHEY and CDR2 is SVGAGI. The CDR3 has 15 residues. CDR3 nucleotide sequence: TGTGCCAGCAGTTACTCGGTAGGGGGTTCCTACGAGCAGTACTTC. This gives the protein CASSYSVGGSYEQYF.

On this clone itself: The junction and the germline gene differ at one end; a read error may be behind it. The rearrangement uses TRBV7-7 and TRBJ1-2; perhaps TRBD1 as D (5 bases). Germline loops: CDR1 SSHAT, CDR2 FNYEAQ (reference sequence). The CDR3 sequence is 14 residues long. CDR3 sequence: CASSRSGLAYGYTF. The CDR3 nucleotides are TGTGCTAGCAGCCGGTCAGGGCTGGCTTATGGCTACACCTTC.

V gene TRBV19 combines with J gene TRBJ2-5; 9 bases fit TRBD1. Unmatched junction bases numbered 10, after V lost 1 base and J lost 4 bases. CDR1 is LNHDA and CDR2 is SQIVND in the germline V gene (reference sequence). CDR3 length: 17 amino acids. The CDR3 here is CASSIARTGVVGETQYF. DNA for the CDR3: TGTGCCAGTAGTATAGCCCGGACAGGGGTGGTAGGAGAGACCCAGTACTTC.

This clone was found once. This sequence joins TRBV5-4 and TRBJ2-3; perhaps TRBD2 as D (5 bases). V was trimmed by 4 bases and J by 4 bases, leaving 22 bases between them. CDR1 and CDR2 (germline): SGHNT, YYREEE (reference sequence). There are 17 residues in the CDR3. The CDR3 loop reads CASSPVVRAPKADTQYF. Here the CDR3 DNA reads TGTGCCAGCAGCCCGGTGGTGAGGGCTCCTAAGGCAGATACGCAGTATTTT.

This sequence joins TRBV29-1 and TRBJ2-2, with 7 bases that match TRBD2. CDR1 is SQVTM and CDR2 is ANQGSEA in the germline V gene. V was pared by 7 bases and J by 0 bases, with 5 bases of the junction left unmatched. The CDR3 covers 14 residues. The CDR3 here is CSALAAANTGELFF. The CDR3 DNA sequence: TGCAGCGCCCTAGCGGCCGCGAACACCGGGGAGCTGTTTTTT.

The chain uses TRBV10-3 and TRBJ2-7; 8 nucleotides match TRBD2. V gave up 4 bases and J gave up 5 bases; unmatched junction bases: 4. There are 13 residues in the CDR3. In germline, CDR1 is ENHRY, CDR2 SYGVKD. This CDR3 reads CAISAGTSHEQYF. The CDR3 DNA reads TGTGCCATCAGTGCTGGGACTAGTCACGAGCAGTACTTC.

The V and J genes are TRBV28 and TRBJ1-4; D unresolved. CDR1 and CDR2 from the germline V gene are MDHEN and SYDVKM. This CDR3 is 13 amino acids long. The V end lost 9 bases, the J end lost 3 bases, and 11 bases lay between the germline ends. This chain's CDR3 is CASGLGSNEKLFF. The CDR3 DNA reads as TGTGCCAGTGGACTGGGGTCTAATGAAAAACTGTTTTTT. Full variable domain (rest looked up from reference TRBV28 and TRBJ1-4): DVKVTQSSRYLVKRTGEKVFLECVQDMDHENMFWYRQDPGLGLRLIYFSYDVKMKEKGDIPEGYSVSREKKERFSLILESASTNQTSMYLCASGLGSNEKLFFGSGTQLSVL.

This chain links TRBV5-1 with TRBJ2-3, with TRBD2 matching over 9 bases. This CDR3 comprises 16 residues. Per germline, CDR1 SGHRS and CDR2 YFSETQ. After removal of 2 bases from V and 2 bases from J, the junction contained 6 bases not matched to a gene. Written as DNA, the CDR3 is TGCGCCAGCAGCTTCGGCGCGGGAGGGCCCACAGATACGCAGTATTTT. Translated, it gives CASSFGAGGPTDTQYF.

CDR3 DNA sequence: TGTGCCAGCAGCCAATTTGGGACAGCGAACACCGGGGAGCTGTTTTTT. It translates to CASSQFGTANTGELFF. J is TRBJ2-2 and V is TRBV16; 7 bases match TRBD1. CDR1 and CDR2 (germline): KGHSY, FQNENV. J was trimmed by 0 bases and V by 1 base; bases with no gene match: 2. The CDR3 consists of 16 residues. Looking up the rest from reference TRBV16 and TRBJ2-2 gives the full variable domain: GEEVAQTPKHLVRGEGQKAKLYCAPIKGHSYVFWYQQVLKNEFKFLISFQNENVFDETGMPKERFSAKCLPNSPCSLEIQATKLEDSAVYFCASSQFGTANTGELFFGEGSRLTVL.

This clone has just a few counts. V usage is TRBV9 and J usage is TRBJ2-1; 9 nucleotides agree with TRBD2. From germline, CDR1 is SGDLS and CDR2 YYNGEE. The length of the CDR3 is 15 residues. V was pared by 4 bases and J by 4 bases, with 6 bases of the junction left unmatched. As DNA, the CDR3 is TGTGCCAGCAGCACGGGACTAGCACTATACAATGAGCAGTTCTTC. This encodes CASSTGLALYNEQFF.

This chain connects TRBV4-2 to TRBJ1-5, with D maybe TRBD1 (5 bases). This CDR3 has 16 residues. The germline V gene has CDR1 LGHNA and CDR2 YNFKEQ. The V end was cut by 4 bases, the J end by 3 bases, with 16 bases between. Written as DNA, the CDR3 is TGTGCCAGCAGCCCATCTGGAGGAGGGGCCAATCAGCCCCAGCATTTT. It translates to CASSPSGGGANQPQHF.

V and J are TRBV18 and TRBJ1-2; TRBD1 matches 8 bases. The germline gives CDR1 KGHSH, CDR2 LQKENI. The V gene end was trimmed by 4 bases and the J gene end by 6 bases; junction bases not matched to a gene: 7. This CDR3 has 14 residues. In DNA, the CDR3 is TGTGCCAGCTCACGAGATTCAGGGGGCAATGGCTACACCTTC. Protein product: CASSRDSGGNGYTF.

CDR3 sequence reads: CASSSGLAGYNEQFF. CDR3 in DNA: TGTGCCAGCAGTTCCGGACTAGCGGGGTACAATGAGCAGTTCTTC. The V and J genes are TRBV6-1 and TRBJ2-1; the match to TRBD2 covers 12 bases. Germline V CDR1 and CDR2: MNHNS, SASEGT. With V trimmed by 5 bases and J by 4 bases, 3 bases remained unmatched. The CDR3 totals 15 residues.

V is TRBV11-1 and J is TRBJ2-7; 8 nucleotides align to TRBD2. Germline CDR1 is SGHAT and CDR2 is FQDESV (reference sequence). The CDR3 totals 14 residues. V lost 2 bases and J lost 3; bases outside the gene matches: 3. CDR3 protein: CASSLLRGDYEQYF. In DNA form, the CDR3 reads TGTGCCAGCAGCTTACTGCGGGGGGACTACGAGCAGTACTTC. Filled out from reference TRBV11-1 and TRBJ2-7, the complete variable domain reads EAEVAQSPRYKITEKSQAVAFWCDPISGHATLYWYRQILGQGPELLVQFQDESVVDDSQLPKDRFSAERLKGVDSTLKIQPAELGDSAMYLCASSLLRGDYEQYFGPGTRLTVT.

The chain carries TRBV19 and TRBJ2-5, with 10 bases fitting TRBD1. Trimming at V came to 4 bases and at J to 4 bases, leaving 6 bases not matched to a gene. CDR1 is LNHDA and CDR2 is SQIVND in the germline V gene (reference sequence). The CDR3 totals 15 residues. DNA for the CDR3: TGTGCCAGTAGTAGGACAGGGGGACCACGAGAGACCCAGTACTTC. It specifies CASSRTGGPRETQYF. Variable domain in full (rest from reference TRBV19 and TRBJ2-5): DGGITQSPKYLFRKEGQNVTLSCEQNLNHDAMYWYRQDPGQGLRLIYYSQIVNDFQKGDIAEGYSVSREKKESFPLTVTSAQKNPTAFYLCASSRTGGPRETQYFGPGTRLLVL.

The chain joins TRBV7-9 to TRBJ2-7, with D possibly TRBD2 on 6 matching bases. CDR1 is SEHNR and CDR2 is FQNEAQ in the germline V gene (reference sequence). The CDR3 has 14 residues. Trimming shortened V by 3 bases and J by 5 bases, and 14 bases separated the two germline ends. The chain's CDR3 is CASSLNERANEQYF. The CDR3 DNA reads TGTGCCAGCAGCTTGAATGAGCGGGCCAACGAGCAGTACTTC.

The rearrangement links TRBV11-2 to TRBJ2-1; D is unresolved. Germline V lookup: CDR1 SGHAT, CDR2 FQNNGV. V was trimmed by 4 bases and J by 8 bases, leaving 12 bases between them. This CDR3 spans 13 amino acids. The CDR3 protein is CASSSSIGDEQFF. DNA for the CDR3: TGTGCCAGCAGCTCGAGCATCGGAGATGAGCAGTTCTTC.

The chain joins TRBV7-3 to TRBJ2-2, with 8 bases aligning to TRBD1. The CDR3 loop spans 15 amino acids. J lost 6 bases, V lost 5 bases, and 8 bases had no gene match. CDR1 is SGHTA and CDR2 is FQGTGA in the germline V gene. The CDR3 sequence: CASSPSNRGAGELFF. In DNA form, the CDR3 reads TGTGCCAGCAGCCCTTCGAACAGGGGGGCCGGGGAGCTGTTTTTT.

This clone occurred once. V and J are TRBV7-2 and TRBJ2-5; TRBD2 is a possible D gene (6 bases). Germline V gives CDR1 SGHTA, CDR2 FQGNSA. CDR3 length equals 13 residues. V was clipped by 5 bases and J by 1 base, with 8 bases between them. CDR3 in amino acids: CASSRDSQETQYF. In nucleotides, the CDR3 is TGTGCCAGCAGCCGGGACTCCCAAGAGACCCAGTACTTC.

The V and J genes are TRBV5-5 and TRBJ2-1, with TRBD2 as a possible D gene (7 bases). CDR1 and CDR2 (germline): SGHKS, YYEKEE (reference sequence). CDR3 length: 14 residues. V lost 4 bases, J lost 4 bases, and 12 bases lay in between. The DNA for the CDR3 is TGTGCCAGCAGCAGGGGGGGCGAATACAATGAGCAGTTCTTC. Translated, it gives CASSRGGEYNEQFF.

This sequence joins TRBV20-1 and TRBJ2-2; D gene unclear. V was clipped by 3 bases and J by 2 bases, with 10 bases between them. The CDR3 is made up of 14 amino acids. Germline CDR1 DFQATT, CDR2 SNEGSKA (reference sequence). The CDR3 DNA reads TGCAGTGCTAGTTACTCCGCCAACACCGGGGAGCTGTTTTTT. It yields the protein CSASYSANTGELFF.

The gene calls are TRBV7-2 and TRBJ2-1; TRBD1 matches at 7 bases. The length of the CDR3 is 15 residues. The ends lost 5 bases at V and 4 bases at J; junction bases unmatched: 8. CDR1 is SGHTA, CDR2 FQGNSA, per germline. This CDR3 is CASSTRGQQYNEQFF. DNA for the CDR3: TGTGCCAGCAGCACACGGGGACAGCAATACAATGAGCAGTTCTTC.

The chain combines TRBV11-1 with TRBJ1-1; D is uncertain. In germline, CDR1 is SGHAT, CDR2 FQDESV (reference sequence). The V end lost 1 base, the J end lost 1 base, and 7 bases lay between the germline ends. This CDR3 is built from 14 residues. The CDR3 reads CASSLGRGNTEAFF. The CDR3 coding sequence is TGTGCCAGCAGCTTAGGAAGAGGGAACACTGAAGCTTTCTTT.